The present T cell receptor beta chain was sequenced within a study of shared clonotypes between healthy human individuals. Across the whole study: Each donor's CD4 naive and CD4 memory cells filled three plates apiece, CD8 naive two, and CD8 memory one. Overall study findings and caveats: Researchers found naive subsets generally carried larger estimated richness than memory subsets.

Germline V lookup: CDR1 KGHSY, CDR2 FQNENV. V was cut by 1 base and J by 0 bases, with 10 bases left in between. The CDR3 consists of 15 residues. Generated by immunoSEQ multiplex PCR, the TCRdb table keeps only in-frame clones and is missing some. The sample has about 2 million clones; around 96% are singletons. Note on this clone: As yet, its antigen is unknown.

Positive CCR7 selection of CD45RO-negative cells yielded the naive CD8 cells, and terminally differentiated effector memory CD45RA+ cells were excluded. Material: naive CD8+ T cells sorted from blood. The TCR sequence derives from a man aged 18-30 years in good health. The chain combines TRBV16 with TRBJ2-7; D unclear. The CDR3 DNA follows: TGTGCCAGCAGCCAATTCGCCGGAAACTCCTACGAGCAGTACTTC. Translated, it gives CASSQFAGNSYEQYF.